Presented here are 19 T cell receptor beta chains from one specimen sequenced in a study of T cells in Graves' hyperthyroidism and ophthalmopathy. Authors of the study amplified TCR beta CDR3 regions from RNA transcripts. TCR CDR3 regions were first amplified by RT-PCR with HTBI primers. TCRdb itself ran the multiplex PCR reads through MiXCR, one entry per CDR3 protein. The sample carries 340,000 or so distinct CDR3 sequences, 15% to 20% recorded once. Material for sequencing was blood. The receptors come from a woman aged 45 to 65 with Graves' hyperthyroidism.

The rearrangement links TRBV27 to TRBJ1-2; 8 nucleotides match TRBD1. Trimming at V came to 5 bases and at J to 4 bases, leaving 9 bases not matched to a gene. Germline loops: CDR1 MNHEY, CDR2 SMNVEV (reference sequence). The CDR3 runs to 15 residues. CDR3 loop: CASSQWTGNGYGYTF. The CDR3 DNA sequence: TGTGCCAGCAGTCAGTGGACAGGGAATGGCTATGGCTACACCTTC.

This clonotype was seen a few times. The chain links TRBV5-1 to TRBJ2-3; 9 bases are shared with TRBD1. V shed 0 bases and J 5 bases; nucleotides not matched to a gene: 4. Germline CDR1 SGHRS, CDR2 YFSETQ. CDR3 length: 15 residues. The CDR3 protein is CASSLVGTGQDTQYF. In DNA form, the CDR3 reads TGCGCCAGCAGCTTGGTAGGGACAGGGCAAGATACGCAGTATTTT.

V usage is TRBV6-5 and J usage is TRBJ1-2, with D unclear. From germline, CDR1 is MNHEY and CDR2 SVGAGI. This CDR3 is 14 amino acids long. V gave up 0 bases and J gave up 5 bases, with 10 bases separating them. As DNA, the CDR3 is TGTGCCAGCAGTTACTCAGGAGGGCAATATGGCTACACCTTC. It translates to CASSYSGGQYGYTF.

This rearrangement joins TRBV30 to TRBJ2-5; 9 bases are a match to TRBD1. Germline CDR1 is GTSNPN and CDR2 is SVGIG (reference sequence). Trimming took 4 bases from V and 5 from J; bases not matched to a gene: 14. The length of the CDR3 is 16 residues. DNA for the CDR3: TGTGCCTGGACCCCCCTCTGGACAGGGGAAGGGGAGACCCAGTACTTC. Protein product: CAWTPLWTGEGETQYF.

The rearrangement links TRBV12-3 or TRBV12-4 to TRBJ1-5; no reliable D call. This CDR3 region has 13 residues. The V end lost 3 bases, the J end lost 8 bases, and 11 bases lay between the germline ends. The CDR3 DNA is TGTGCCAGCAGTTTTTACGCACGGGAGCCCCAGCATTTT. Its protein is CASSFYAREPQHF.

This chain joins TRBV20-1 and TRBJ1-6, with D uncertain. The V end was cut by 0 bases, the J end by 10 bases, with 7 bases between. Per the germline V gene, CDR1 is DFQATT and CDR2 is SNEGSKA (reference sequence). This CDR3 spans 12 amino acids. CDR3: CSARDKGSPLHF. CDR3 DNA sequence: TGCAGTGCTAGAGATAAGGGATCACCCCTCCACTTT.

This clonotype has just a few counts. The chain has TRBV5-5 and TRBJ2-7, with TRBD1 identical over 10 bases. Germline loops: CDR1 SGHKS, CDR2 YYEKEE (reference sequence). CDR3 length equals 15 residues. V was clipped by 4 bases and J by 3 bases; unmatched bases: 7. DNA of the CDR3: TGTGCCAGCAGCGTAGACAGGGGGCGCATCTACGAGCAGTACTTC. It translates to CASSVDRGRIYEQYF. The full variable domain, with the rest looked up from reference TRBV5-5 and TRBJ2-7, is DAGVTQSPTHLIKTRGQQVTLRCSPISGHKSVSWYQQVLGQGPQFIFQYYEKEERGRGNFPDRFSARQFPNYSSELNVNALLLGDSALYLCASSVDRGRIYEQYFGPGTRLTVT.

This clonotype appeared many times. CDR3 loop: CASSLEGIQPQHF. The CDR3 bases are TGTGCCAGCAGTTTAGAGGGAATTCAGCCCCAGCATTTT. The chain has TRBV12-3 or TRBV12-4 and TRBJ1-5; D remains unclear. The CDR3 runs to 13 residues. V was cut by 1 base and J by 6 bases, with 7 bases left in between.

The table lists this clonotype with a few counts. The chain combines TRBV19 with TRBJ2-3; TRBD2 matches at 9 bases. The CDR3 loop spans 15 amino acids. V was pared by 7 bases and J by 2 bases, with 7 bases of the junction left unmatched. Germline V gives CDR1 LNHDA, CDR2 SQIVND (reference sequence). The CDR3: CASTSAGGFTDTQYF. CDR3 in DNA: TGTGCCAGTACCAGTGCGGGAGGGTTCACAGATACGCAGTATTTT.

For this clonotype: A much larger clone sits a single nucleotide away, making a read error possible. The CDR3 region has the DNA TGCAGTGCTAGTCGGCTAGCGGGGGGCAATGAGCAGTTCTTC. This sequence encodes CSASRLAGGNEQFF. The rearrangement uses TRBV20-1 and TRBJ2-1; TRBD2 aligns across 11 bases. With 3 bases clipped from V and 6 bases from J, the junction kept 4 bases outside the gene matches. The CDR3 has 14 amino acids. Looked up from germline, CDR1 is DFQATT and CDR2 is SNEGSKA (reference sequence).

This clonotype was seen ten or more times. V usage is TRBV7-9 and J usage is TRBJ2-1; 7 bases match TRBD1. Trimming took 5 bases from V and 9 from J; bases not matched to a gene: 4. This CDR3 has 12 residues. The germline CDR1 and CDR2 sequences are SEHNR and FQNEAQ (reference sequence). The CDR3 DNA sequence: TGTGCCAGCAGCCAGGGACAGTTTGAGCAGTTCTTC. It codes for CASSQGQFEQFF.

This clonotype was detected many times. V and J are TRBV6-1 and TRBJ2-1, with 15 bases aligning to TRBD2. From germline, CDR1 is MNHNS and CDR2 SASEGT. The ends lost 7 bases at V and 10 bases at J; junction bases unmatched: 8. The CDR3 covers 15 residues. The CDR3 DNA reads TGTGCCAGCAAGGGACTAGCGGGAGGTGGGGGGGAGCAGTTCTTC. Translated: CASKGLAGGGGEQFF.

In its sample, this clonotype was seen many times. V gene TRBV19 combines with J gene TRBJ1-1, with D hard to call. V was cut by 6 bases and J by 6 bases, with 14 bases left in between. The CDR3 is 13 residues long. Looked up from germline, CDR1 is LNHDA and CDR2 is SQIVND (reference sequence). CDR3 DNA sequence: TGTGCCAGTAGGGGAGAAGGCGGCGCTGAAGCTTTCTTT. Translating gives CASRGEGGAEAFF. Full variable domain (rest looked up from reference TRBV19 and TRBJ1-1): DGGITQSPKYLFRKEGQNVTLSCEQNLNHDAMYWYRQDPGQGLRLIYYSQIVNDFQKGDIAEGYSVSREKKESFPLTVTSAQKNPTAFYLCASRGEGGAEAFFGQGTRLTVV.

This clonotype was counted ten times or more. The chain combines TRBV27 with TRBJ1-2, with 11 bases lining up with TRBD1. This CDR3 contains 13 residues. The junction had 0 bases not matched to a gene; V was cut back by 8 bases and J by 1 base. Germline V gene data show CDR1 as MNHEY and CDR2 as SMNVEV (reference sequence). For the CDR3, the DNA is TGTGCCAGCGGGACAGGGGGTAACTATGGCTACACCTTC. Amino acid sequence: CASGTGGNYGYTF.

This clonotype was detected ten times or more. The J gene is TRBJ1-2, the V gene TRBV5-1; TRBD1 matches at 7 bases. Germline V CDR1 and CDR2: SGHRS, YFSETQ. The CDR3 runs 14 residues. V lost 0 bases, J lost 5 bases, and 4 bases stayed unmatched. The CDR3 reads CASSLGQGQYGYTF. Written as DNA, the CDR3 is TGCGCCAGCAGCTTGGGACAGGGACAATATGGCTACACCTTC. Looking up the rest from reference TRBV5-1 and TRBJ1-2 gives the full variable domain: KAGVTQTPRYLIKTRGQQVTLSCSPISGHRSVSWYQQTPGQGLQFLFEYFSETQRNKGNFPGRFSGRQFSNSRSEMNVSTLELGDSALYLCASSLGQGQYGYTFGSGTRLTVV.

This clonotype appeared many times. The chain uses TRBV2 and TRBJ2-1; 11 positions match TRBD2. Per the germline V gene, CDR1 is SNHLY and CDR2 is FYNNEI. CDR3 length equals 16 residues. V lost 5 bases to trimming and J lost 7 bases; unmatched junction nucleotides: 10. CDR3 nucleotide sequence: TGTGCCAGCAGTTTTCTACTAGCGGGGGCCGAGAATGAGCAGTTCTTC. Translating gives CASSFLLAGAENEQFF.

This chain connects TRBV15 to TRBJ1-5; 12 positions agree with TRBD1. V was clipped by 1 base and J by 7 bases; unmatched bases: 2. This CDR3 comprises 15 residues. Germline CDR1 LNHNV, CDR2 YYDKDF (reference sequence). Here the CDR3 reads CATSRAGTGGQPQHF. The CDR3 DNA is TGTGCCACCAGCAGAGCCGGGACAGGGGGCCAGCCCCAGCATTTT. The whole variable domain, remainder taken from reference TRBV15 and TRBJ1-5, is DAMVIQNPRYQVTQFGKPVTLSCSQTLNHNVMYWYQQKSSQAPKLLFHYYDKDFNNEADTPDNFQSRRPNTSFCFLDIRSPGLGDTAMYLCATSRAGTGGQPQHFGDGTRLSIL.

This clonotype was counted a few times. This chain joins TRBV27 and TRBJ1-1; D ambiguous. The CDR3 loop spans 12 amino acids. Germline CDR1 is MNHEY and CDR2 is SMNVEV (reference sequence). V was clipped by 5 bases and J by 6 bases, with 10 bases between them. The chain's CDR3 is CASSPPGAEAFF. In nucleotides, the CDR3 is TGTGCCAGCAGTCCCCCGGGCGCTGAAGCTTTCTTT.

This clonotype was picked up many times. This chain joins TRBV18 and TRBJ2-3; 9 bases fit TRBD1. The CDR3 is made up of 15 amino acids. V dropped 3 bases and J dropped 5; count of bases not matched to a gene: 6. Germline assignment: CDR1 KGHSH and CDR2 LQKENI. CDR3 region: CASSPPLDRGDTQYF. In DNA, the CDR3 is TGTGCCAGCTCACCGCCGCTGGACAGGGGAGATACGCAGTATTTT.